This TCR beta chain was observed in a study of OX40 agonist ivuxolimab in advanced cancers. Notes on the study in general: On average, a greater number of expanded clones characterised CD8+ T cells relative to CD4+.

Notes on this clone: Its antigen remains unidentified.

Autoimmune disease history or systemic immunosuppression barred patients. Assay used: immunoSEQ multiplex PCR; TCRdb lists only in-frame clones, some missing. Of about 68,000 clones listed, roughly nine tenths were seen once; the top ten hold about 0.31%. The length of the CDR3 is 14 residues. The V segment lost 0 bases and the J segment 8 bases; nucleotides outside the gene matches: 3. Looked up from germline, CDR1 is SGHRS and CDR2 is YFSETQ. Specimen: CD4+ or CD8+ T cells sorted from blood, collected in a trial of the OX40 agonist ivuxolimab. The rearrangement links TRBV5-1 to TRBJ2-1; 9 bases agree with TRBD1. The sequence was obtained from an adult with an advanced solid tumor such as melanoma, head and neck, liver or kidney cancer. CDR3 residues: CASSLDRGQDEQFF. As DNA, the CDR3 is TGCGCCAGCAGCTTGGACAGGGGGCAGGATGAGCAGTTCTTC.